The source of this T cell receptor (beta chain) is a study of regulatory T cells in long-lasting Graves disease. In this sample, this clonotype turned up many times. Indicated time point: persistent/refractory GD, antithyroid drugs over 5 years with positive TRAb. Following extraction of RNA from PBMCs, that RNA was used to make the TCR library. CDR3 size: 15 residues. V shed 1 base and J shed 1 base, with 12 bases lying between them. Germline loops: CDR1 SGHTS, CDR2 YDEGEE. CDR3 regions were amplified by Arm-PCR using iRepertoire HTBI primers to build TCR beta libraries. One entry per CDR3 protein, called by TCRdb with MiXCR from the multiplex PCR reads. Counted here are 400,000 or so distinct CDR3 sequences, less than 25% occurring once; the ten biggest clones make up around 21%.

The chain couples TRBV5-8 to TRBJ2-7, with no clear D. The clonotype originates from a female donor with Graves disease. The specimen was peripheral blood mononuclear cells (PBMCs), collected when the disease was refractory, from a patient treated with antithyroid drugs. The CDR3 protein is CASSLYSENSYEQYF. DNA for the CDR3: TGTGCCAGCAGCTTGTACTCGGAGAATTCCTACGAGCAGTACTTC.